Included here is one TCR beta chain sequence, with context. The antigen remains unidentified. At one end the junction does not follow the germline gene, possibly because of a read error. Each donor gave ten milliliters of peripheral blood. This sample was taken from a study of blood T cells in healthy people across ages. Alongside a J-beta primer mix, a sample-barcoded 5' primer served in a second PCR lasting roughly 6 to 11 cycles. TCRdb recomputed calls from the 5' RACE reads with MiXCR, one row per CDR3 protein. The repertoire includes roughly 800,000 distinct CDR3 sequences, less than 70% of them detected once, and approximately 40% sits in the top ten. The length of the CDR3 is 16 residues. CDR1 SGHTS and CDR2 YDEGEE come from the germline V gene. Whole-study findings and limits: Strong correlation was found linking TCR beta diversity to naive T cell percentage. Diversity was higher, and naive CD4+ cells more numerous, in long-lived donors than in aged donors.

The sample consisted of blood. The chain has TRBV5-8 and TRBJ1-5, with TRBD1 as a possible D gene (5 bases). This receptor was obtained from a man older than 75 in good health. CDR3: CASSLATTAPNKPQHF. DNA for the CDR3: TGTGCCAGCAGCTTGGCGACGACAGCTCCCAATAAGCCCCAGCATTTT.